This is a list of T cell receptor beta chains from one sample in a study of regulatory T cells in long-lasting Graves disease. Each CDR3 protein gets one entry after TCRdb re-called the multiplex PCR reads with MiXCR. The repertoire holds some 560,000 distinct CDR3 sequences, with about 16% as singletons. These same records also appear under a second study, on T cells in Graves' hyperthyroidism and ophthalmopathy.

Here the sequenced sample was peripheral blood mononuclear cells (PBMCs), taken at new diagnosis, from a patient treated with antithyroid drugs. These receptors originate from a woman between 40 and 65 years old with Graves disease. Both conserved end residues are trimmed from each CDR3. Fields, in order: J gene, V gene, CDR3 protein.

J: TRBJ1-1
V: TRBV28
CDR3: ASSPGTLNTEAF

J: TRBJ1-4
V: TRBV20-1
CDR3: SAKGAFNEKLF

J: TRBJ2-1
V: TRBV27
CDR3: ASSFQRGFSYNEQF

J: TRBJ2-7
V: TRBV15
CDR3: ATSTLAGTGRSYEQY

J: TRBJ1-5
V: TRBV12-5
CDR3: ASGLALPIWNQPQH

J: TRBJ2-1
V: TRBV12-3/TRBV12-4
CDR3: ASSQGHASDEQF

J: TRBJ1-3
V: TRBV6-1
CDR3: ASTGAGNTIY

J: TRBJ2-5
V: TRBV12-3/TRBV12-4
CDR3: ASSLDNRQETQY

J: TRBJ2-3
V: TRBV12-3/TRBV12-4
CDR3: ASSLAFGSTDTQY

J: TRBJ2-1
V: TRBV18
CDR3: ASSPNGTSLVAYNEQF

J: TRBJ2-2
V: TRBV12-3/TRBV12-4
CDR3: ASSLGQTTGELF

J: TRBJ2-1
V: TRBV9
CDR3: ASSSSGTYNEQF

J: TRBJ1-4
V: TRBV20-1
CDR3: SARVQGEKLF

J: TRBJ1-2
V: TRBV6-5
CDR3: ASSSGPLSYGYT

J: TRBJ2-2
V: TRBV28
CDR3: ASSLDSPTTGELF

J: TRBJ1-2
V: TRBV12-3/TRBV12-4
CDR3: ASSSSGWQGVISYT

J: TRBJ1-2
V: TRBV4-2
CDR3: ASSQEARAGYGYT

J: TRBJ2-5
V: TRBV20-1
CDR3: SAPSAGGTGTQY

J: TRBJ2-1
V: TRBV2
CDR3: ASLLILPNYNEQF

J: TRBJ1-2
V: TRBV6-1
CDR3: ASGSFDRSHGYT

J: TRBJ2-7
V: TRBV7-9
CDR3: ASSLVIGSEQY

J: TRBJ2-3
V: TRBV2
CDR3: ASSYWDGNTDTQY

J: TRBJ1-1
V: TRBV27
CDR3: ASSLTVGVNTEAF

J: TRBJ2-7
V: TRBV12-3/TRBV12-4
CDR3: ASRASGTGYEQY

J: TRBJ2-1
V: TRBV24-1
CDR3: ATSDVNEQF

J: TRBJ2-7
V: TRBV24-1
CDR3: ATSDSQGKLHEQY

J: TRBJ1-4
V: TRBV25-1
CDR3: ASSERVAEKLF

J: TRBJ1-2
V: TRBV7-3
CDR3: ASSLGQGTVYGYT

J: TRBJ1-2
V: TRBV12-3/TRBV12-4
CDR3: ASSRGDSDYGYT

J: TRBJ1-5
V: TRBV6-2/TRBV6-3
CDR3: ASRPFGNQPQH

J: TRBJ2-6
V: TRBV20-1
CDR3: SASPEPGANVLT

J: TRBJ1-6
V: TRBV12-3/TRBV12-4
CDR3: ASRRTGDSYNSPLH

J: TRBJ2-1
V: TRBV20-1
CDR3: SAMTRMYNEQF

J: TRBJ2-3
V: TRBV6-2/TRBV6-3
CDR3: ASSYSRSGNSPDTQY

J: TRBJ2-3
V: TRBV5-4
CDR3: ASGGGPTDTQY

J: TRBJ2-1
V: TRBV7-8
CDR3: ASSLVRISSYNEQF

J: TRBJ2-7
V: TRBV19
CDR3: ASSISVDTSYEQY

J: TRBJ1-6
V: TRBV3-1
CDR3: ASSQLRDRGSPLH

J: TRBJ2-2
V: TRBV24-1
CDR3: ATTTGVGELF

J: TRBJ2-5
V: TRBV12-3/TRBV12-4
CDR3: ASSPDLETQY

J: TRBJ2-7
V: TRBV30
CDR3: AWRLEYEQY

J: TRBJ2-7
V: TRBV9
CDR3: ASSGSGEPWYEQY

J: TRBJ2-3
V: TRBV6-1
CDR3: ASKLAGGTDTQY

J: TRBJ2-3
V: TRBV2
CDR3: ASSVGPSGPPY

J: TRBJ1-5
V: TRBV2
CDR3: ASSERGGGSNQPQH

J: TRBJ2-2
V: TRBV11-2
CDR3: ASSLESWGAGELF

J: TRBJ1-1
V: TRBV12-3/TRBV12-4
CDR3: ASSSHQGGTEAF

J: TRBJ1-6
V: TRBV6-1
CDR3: ASRTGDYNSPLH

J: TRBJ2-7
V: TRBV7-9
CDR3: ASSWTETTHEQY

J: TRBJ2-1
V: TRBV19
CDR3: ASSIPTASSYNEQF

J: TRBJ1-2
V: TRBV29-1
CDR3: SVGYGQGFYGYT

J: TRBJ2-1
V: TRBV5-8
CDR3: ASSSGGVGPYNEQF

J: TRBJ1-5
V: TRBV2
CDR3: ASRDNGNQPQH

J: TRBJ1-1
V: TRBV20-1
CDR3: SAVLPGSEAF

J: TRBJ2-6
V: TRBV28
CDR3: ASSLRQGATGANVLT

J: TRBJ1-5
V: TRBV2
CDR3: ASRRWEGNQPQH